Only a few counts were recorded for the clone carrying this T cell receptor beta chain. This sample is drawn from a study of blood T cells in healthy people across ages. Researchers report isolating at least 6 million PBMCs per sample. Through a sample-barcoded 5' primer and a J-beta primer mix, a second PCR was run for about 6 to 11 cycles. TCRdb reprocessed the 5' RACE reads via MiXCR and lists one record per CDR3 protein. This table has some 1.6 million distinct CDR3 sequences, around 35% appearing once. The length of the CDR3 is 20 residues. J was trimmed by 1 base and V by 0 bases; bases with no gene match: 13. The germline CDR1 and CDR2 sequences are MNHNS and SASEGT.

This TCR was recovered from a woman aged 25 to 39 in good health. The source material was blood. The V gene is TRBV6-1, the J gene TRBJ2-1, with 9 nucleotides matching TRBD2. The CDR3 bases are TGTGCCAGCAGTGAAGCCCAGCGGGGGGCCCGGCTAGGGTCCTACAATGAGCAGTTCTTC. Protein sequence: CASSEAQRGARLGSYNEQFF.